Listed below are T cell receptor beta chains from one sample, sequenced in a study of OX40 agonist ivuxolimab in advanced cancers. Assay: immunoSEQ multiplex PCR; the TCRdb copy retains only in-frame clones and omits some. The data hold fewer than 65,000 clones, with around 86% observed a single time. Sequences were derived from CD4+ or CD8+ T cells sorted from blood, sampled in a trial of the OX40 agonist ivuxolimab. Source of these receptors: an adult with an advanced solid tumor such as melanoma, head and neck, liver or kidney cancer. Both conserved end residues are part of each CDR3. The D gene is left open where the match is weak. The size field is filled for only some rows; it gives once, few, many or a size class.

clone size: once
D gene: NA
J gene: TRBJ1-2
V gene: TRBV19
CDR3 protein: CASSVSGTLGDGYTF
CDR3 DNA: TGTGCCAGTAGTGTCTCCGGGACCCTCGGTGATGGCTACACCTTC

clone size: NA
D gene: NA
J gene: TRBJ2-3
V gene: TRBV29-1
CDR3 protein: CSVEEGAADTQYF
CDR3 DNA: TGCAGCGTTGAGGAGGGGGCGGCAGATACGCAGTATTTT

clone size: NA
D gene: NA
J gene: TRBJ2-7
V gene: TRBV5-1
CDR3 protein: CASSLTLGGRASYEQYF
CDR3 DNA: TGCGCCAGCAGCTTGACCCTGGGGGGCAGAGCTTCCTACGAGCAGTACTTC

clone size: NA
D gene: TRBD2
J gene: TRBJ2-1
V gene: TRBV11-3
CDR3 protein: CASSLVGGGGNEQFF
CDR3 DNA: TGTGCCAGCAGCTTAGTTGGCGGGGGGGGCAATGAGCAGTTCTTC

clone size: NA
D gene: NA
J gene: TRBJ2-3
V gene: TRBV7-3
CDR3 protein: CASSTGSTDTQYF
CDR3 DNA: TGTGCCAGCAGCACGGGGAGCACAGATACGCAGTATTTT

clone size: NA
D gene: NA
J gene: TRBJ2-2
V gene: TRBV5-6
CDR3 protein: CASSPEAGELFF
CDR3 DNA: TGTGCCAGCAGCCCCGAGGCCGGGGAGCTGTTTTTT

clone size: NA
D gene: TRBD1
J gene: TRBJ2-7
V gene: TRBV5-1
CDR3 protein: CASSLDRAYEQYF
CDR3 DNA: TGCGCCAGCAGCCTCGACAGGGCCTACGAGCAGTACTTC

clone size: once
D gene: TRBD1
J gene: TRBJ2-5
V gene: TRBV5-4
CDR3 protein: CASSRDRGETQYF
CDR3 DNA: TGTGCCAGCAGCAGGGACAGGGGAGAGACCCAGTACTTC

clone size: NA
D gene: TRBD2
J gene: TRBJ2-1
V gene: TRBV19
CDR3 protein: CASSISQREGHEQFF
CDR3 DNA: TGTGCCAGTAGTATATCTCAGCGGGAGGGCCATGAGCAGTTCTTC

clone size: NA
D gene: TRBD2
J gene: TRBJ2-1
V gene: TRBV11-2
CDR3 protein: CASSFSWREDNEQFF
CDR3 DNA: TGTGCCAGCAGCTTTTCTTGGCGGGAGGACAATGAGCAGTTCTTC

clone size: NA
D gene: NA
J gene: TRBJ2-5
V gene: TRBV6-1
CDR3 protein: CASSESEQETQYF
CDR3 DNA: TGTGCCAGCAGTGAATCTGAACAAGAGACCCAGTACTTC

clone size: NA
D gene: NA
J gene: TRBJ1-5
V gene: TRBV6-1
CDR3 protein: CASKSSNNQPQHF
CDR3 DNA: TGTGCCAGCAAATCCTCGAACAATCAGCCCCAGCATTTT

clone size: few
D gene: NA
J gene: TRBJ1-3
V gene: TRBV10-2
CDR3 protein: CASLRGGAGNTIYF
CDR3 DNA: TGCGCCAGTCTTAGGGGAGGGGCTGGAAACACCATATATTTT

clone size: NA
D gene: NA
J gene: TRBJ2-2
V gene: TRBV9
CDR3 protein: CASSVGHSGELFF
CDR3 DNA: TGTGCCAGCAGCGTAGGTCATTCCGGGGAGCTGTTTTTT

clone size: NA
D gene: TRBD2
J gene: TRBJ2-5
V gene: TRBV6-5
CDR3 protein: CASSTGLAVQETQYF
CDR3 DNA: TGTGCCAGCAGTACCGGACTAGCGGTACAAGAGACCCAGTACTTC

clone size: NA
D gene: TRBD1
J gene: TRBJ1-4
V gene: TRBV6-6
CDR3 protein: CASRTGRGLEKLFF
CDR3 DNA: TGTGCCAGCAGGACCGGCAGGGGGCTTGAAAAACTGTTTTTT

clone size: NA
D gene: NA
J gene: TRBJ1-1
V gene: TRBV5-1
CDR3 protein: CASSLRTDRGGEAFF
CDR3 DNA: TGCGCCAGCAGCTTGCGGACTGACCGTGGAGGGGAAGCTTTCTTT

clone size: few
D gene: NA
J gene: TRBJ2-3
V gene: TRBV19
CDR3 protein: CASSMGVPGTDTQYF
CDR3 DNA: TGTGCCAGTAGTATGGGTGTCCCGGGCACAGATACGCAGTATTTT

clone size: NA
D gene: NA
J gene: TRBJ2-3
V gene: TRBV11-3
CDR3 protein: CASSPVFTDTQYF
CDR3 DNA: TGTGCCAGCAGCCCGGTATTCACAGATACGCAGTATTTT

clone size: few
D gene: TRBD1
J gene: TRBJ2-5
V gene: TRBV25-1
CDR3 protein: CASSARITGGRGETQYF
CDR3 DNA: TGTGCCAGCAGTGCTAGGATAACAGGGGGACGGGGTGAGACCCAGTACTTC

clone size: NA
D gene: TRBD2
J gene: TRBJ2-3
V gene: TRBV4-2
CDR3 protein: CASSQDSPTSGGGTDTQYF
CDR3 DNA: TGTGCCAGCAGCCAAGATTCGCCGACTAGCGGGGGCGGCACAGATACGCAGTATTTT

clone size: NA
D gene: NA
J gene: TRBJ2-7
V gene: TRBV6-5
CDR3 protein: CASSFRNSEEQYF
CDR3 DNA: TGTGCCAGCAGTTTCAGGAACTCCGAGGAGCAGTACTTC

clone size: NA
D gene: NA
J gene: TRBJ2-7
V gene: TRBV9
CDR3 protein: CASSGGRSSSYEQYF
CDR3 DNA: TGTGCCAGCAGCGGTGGGCGCTCCAGCTCCTACGAGCAGTACTTC

clone size: few
D gene: TRBD2
J gene: TRBJ2-3
V gene: TRBV7-3
CDR3 protein: CASSLAGGTTDTQYF
CDR3 DNA: TGTGCCAGCAGCTTAGCGGGAGGGACCACAGATACGCAGTATTTT

clone size: NA
D gene: NA
J gene: TRBJ1-6
V gene: TRBV27
CDR3 protein: CASSLGSKNSPLHF
CDR3 DNA: TGTGCCAGCAGCTTAGGCAGTAAGAATTCACCCCTCCACTTT

clone size: NA
D gene: NA
J gene: TRBJ1-2
V gene: TRBV5-5
CDR3 protein: CASSLVNFARGEGYTF
CDR3 DNA: TGTGCCAGCAGCTTGGTAAATTTCGCGCGGGGAGAAGGCTACACCTTC

clone size: NA
D gene: NA
J gene: TRBJ1-1
V gene: TRBV10-3
CDR3 protein: CAITRETSNTEAFF
CDR3 DNA: TGTGCCATCACGAGGGAGACAAGCAACACTGAAGCTTTCTTT

clone size: NA
D gene: NA
J gene: TRBJ1-2
V gene: TRBV4-1
CDR3 protein: CASSGGASTPGYTF
CDR3 DNA: TGCGCCAGCAGTGGTGGTGCCAGTACTCCCGGCTACACCTTC

clone size: NA
D gene: NA
J gene: TRBJ2-7
V gene: TRBV5-8
CDR3 protein: CASSQSYRGEQYF
CDR3 DNA: TGTGCCAGCAGCCAGTCCTACAGAGGCGAGCAGTACTTC

clone size: few
D gene: TRBD2
J gene: TRBJ2-3
V gene: TRBV29-1
CDR3 protein: CSVEGLAGGYTQYF
CDR3 DNA: TGCAGCGTTGAAGGACTAGCGGGAGGATATACGCAGTATTTT

clone size: NA
D gene: TRBD2
J gene: TRBJ2-1
V gene: TRBV27
CDR3 protein: CASSLLGGGLSYNEQFF
CDR3 DNA: TGTGCCAGCAGTTTACTGGGGGGAGGGTTGTCCTACAATGAGCAGTTCTTC

clone size: few
D gene: TRBD2
J gene: TRBJ2-7
V gene: TRBV6-5
CDR3 protein: CASSNLAGGPGEQYF
CDR3 DNA: TGTGCCAGCAGTAACCTAGCGGGAGGGCCGGGGGAGCAGTACTTC

clone size: few
D gene: NA
J gene: TRBJ2-2
V gene: TRBV7-9
CDR3 protein: CASSFGRDGGELFF
CDR3 DNA: TGTGCCAGCAGCTTTGGTAGGGACGGCGGAGAGCTGTTTTTT

clone size: NA
D gene: NA
J gene: TRBJ2-7
V gene: TRBV19
CDR3 protein: CATSIGGVSRPYEQYF
CDR3 DNA: TGTGCCACCTCAATTGGGGGAGTAAGTCGGCCTTACGAGCAGTACTTC

clone size: NA
D gene: NA
J gene: TRBJ2-7
V gene: TRBV30
CDR3 protein: CAWSQDSHYEQYF
CDR3 DNA: TGTGCCTGGAGTCAGGACAGTCACTACGAGCAGTACTTC

clone size: NA
D gene: NA
J gene: TRBJ2-7
V gene: TRBV7-2
CDR3 protein: CASSPLADSYEQYF
CDR3 DNA: TGTGCCAGCAGCCCCCTGGCAGATTCCTACGAGCAGTACTTC

clone size: NA
D gene: NA
J gene: TRBJ2-5
V gene: TRBV2
CDR3 protein: CARGETQYF
CDR3 DNA: TGTGCCAGGGGGGAGACCCAGTACTTC

clone size: NA
D gene: NA
J gene: TRBJ2-7
V gene: TRBV7-2
CDR3 protein: CASSLNRGYEQYF
CDR3 DNA: TGTGCCAGCAGCTTAAATCGAGGCTACGAGCAGTACTTC

clone size: NA
D gene: TRBD2
J gene: TRBJ2-3
V gene: TRBV4-2
CDR3 protein: CASSHTPTSGRGDTQYF
CDR3 DNA: TGTGCCAGCAGCCATACCCCGACTAGCGGCAGGGGAGATACGCAGTATTTT

clone size: NA
D gene: NA
J gene: TRBJ2-2
V gene: TRBV7-2
CDR3 protein: CASSLMVYARGAGELFF
CDR3 DNA: TGTGCCAGCAGCTTAATGGTTTACGCCAGGGGGGCCGGGGAGCTGTTTTTT

clone size: NA
D gene: NA
J gene: TRBJ1-1
V gene: TRBV11-3
CDR3 protein: CASSMGVATEAFF
CDR3 DNA: TGTGCCAGCAGTATGGGGGTGGCCACTGAAGCTTTCTTT

clone size: NA
D gene: NA
J gene: TRBJ2-7
V gene: TRBV7-2
CDR3 protein: CASSLEVGEQYF
CDR3 DNA: TGTGCCAGCAGCTTAGAAGTGGGGGAGCAGTACTTC

clone size: NA
D gene: NA
J gene: TRBJ2-2
V gene: TRBV27
CDR3 protein: CASARGRGSGELFF
CDR3 DNA: TGTGCCAGTGCTCGGGGCAGGGGTTCCGGGGAGCTGTTTTTT

clone size: NA
D gene: NA
J gene: TRBJ2-4
V gene: TRBV19
CDR3 protein: CASRKDTVKNIQYF
CDR3 DNA: TGTGCCAGTAGGAAGGACACCGTCAAAAACATTCAGTACTTC

clone size: NA
D gene: NA
J gene: TRBJ2-7
V gene: TRBV7-2
CDR3 protein: CASSLARGSYEQYF
CDR3 DNA: TGTGCCAGCAGCTTAGCCCGGGGCTCCTACGAGCAGTACTTC

clone size: NA
D gene: TRBD1
J gene: TRBJ1-1
V gene: TRBV18
CDR3 protein: CASSPAGTANTEAFF
CDR3 DNA: TGTGCCAGCTCACCCGCCGGGACAGCGAACACTGAAGCTTTCTTT

clone size: NA
D gene: NA
J gene: TRBJ2-5
V gene: TRBV6-6
CDR3 protein: CASSYGDQETQYF
CDR3 DNA: TGTGCCAGCAGTTACGGGGACCAAGAGACCCAGTACTTC